The rows below give T cell receptor beta chains drawn from one sample of a study of Graves' ophthalmopathy and Graves' hyperthyroidism. TCRdb recomputed calls from the multiplex PCR reads with MiXCR, one row per CDR3 protein. Of a few hundred thousand distinct CDR3 sequences in the sample, about a sixth were seen once. The sample taken for sequencing was peripheral blood. These receptors were obtained from an adult woman with stable Graves' hyperthyroidism. CDR3s include the opening cysteine and the closing phenylalanine or tryptophan. Fields, in order: D gene, V gene, J gene, clone size, CDR3 protein, CDR3 DNA. The D gene is left open where the match is weak. Clone size is not always given. Where it is, it says once, few, many or a class for expanded clones.

d_gene: NA; v_gene: TRBV11-1; j_gene: TRBJ1-2; abundance: NA; CDR3aa: CASSPPGPSRDYGYTF; CDR3nt: TGTGCCAGCAGCCCTCCGGGGCCTTCTAGGGACTATGGCTACACCTTC
d_gene: TRBD1; v_gene: TRBV20-1; j_gene: TRBJ1-5; abundance: few; CDR3aa: CSADRGSNQPQHF; CDR3nt: TGCAGTGCTGACAGGGGTAGCAATCAGCCCCAGCATTTT
d_gene: TRBD1; v_gene: TRBV18; j_gene: TRBJ2-7; abundance: many; CDR3aa: CASSPARRGPYEQYF; CDR3nt: TGTGCCAGCTCACCAGCTAGAAGGGGGCCCTACGAGCAGTACTTC
d_gene: TRBD1; v_gene: TRBV6-1; j_gene: TRBJ2-7; abundance: many; CDR3aa: CASRDRVGEQYF; CDR3nt: TGTGCCAGCAGGGACAGGGTAGGCGAGCAGTACTTC
d_gene: TRBD1; v_gene: TRBV20-1; j_gene: TRBJ1-5; abundance: NA; CDR3aa: CSALDRGQGQPQHF; CDR3nt: TGCAGTGCTCTCGACAGGGGGCAGGGTCAGCCCCAGCATTTT
d_gene: TRBD2; v_gene: TRBV9; j_gene: TRBJ2-7; abundance: many; CDR3aa: CASSVGASGSYEQYF; CDR3nt: TGTGCCAGCAGCGTAGGGGCTAGCGGGAGTTACGAGCAGTACTTC
d_gene: NA; v_gene: TRBV30; j_gene: TRBJ2-7; abundance: many; CDR3aa: CAWSVGGVTYEQYF; CDR3nt: TGTGCCTGGAGTGTCGGCGGGGTTACCTACGAGCAGTACTTC
d_gene: NA; v_gene: TRBV9; j_gene: TRBJ2-7; abundance: many; CDR3aa: CASTDRWSYEQYF; CDR3nt: TGTGCCAGCACCGACAGATGGTCCTACGAGCAGTACTTC
d_gene: NA; v_gene: TRBV5-1; j_gene: TRBJ2-7; abundance: many; CDR3aa: CASSLSVRSYEQYF; CDR3nt: TGCGCCAGCAGCTTGTCCGTCCGATCCTACGAGCAGTACTTC
d_gene: NA; v_gene: TRBV27; j_gene: TRBJ1-1; abundance: many; CDR3aa: CASSPDWFSEAFF; CDR3nt: TGTGCCAGCAGTCCCGATTGGTTCTCTGAAGCTTTCTTT
d_gene: NA; v_gene: TRBV2; j_gene: TRBJ1-2; abundance: medium-sized; CDR3aa: CASSDRVINYGYTF; CDR3nt: TGTGCCAGCAGTGACAGAGTCATTAACTATGGCTACACCTTC
d_gene: NA; v_gene: TRBV24-1; j_gene: TRBJ2-5; abundance: many; CDR3aa: CATSEPGTNQETQYF; CDR3nt: TGTGCCACCAGTGAACCTGGGACCAACCAAGAGACCCAGTACTTC
d_gene: NA; v_gene: TRBV29-1; j_gene: TRBJ1-1; abundance: NA; CDR3aa: CSVGGRHTEAFF; CDR3nt: TGCAGCGTTGGGGGACGGCACACTGAAGCTTTCTTT
d_gene: NA; v_gene: TRBV7-2; j_gene: TRBJ2-2; abundance: many; CDR3aa: CASSLNPGLTSGELFF; CDR3nt: TGTGCCAGCAGCTTAAACCCGGGCCTTACCAGCGGGGAGCTGTTTTTT
d_gene: NA; v_gene: TRBV10-3; j_gene: TRBJ1-6; abundance: many; CDR3aa: CAISKGDSPLHF; CDR3nt: TGTGCCATCTCCAAAGGGGATTCACCCCTCCACTTT
d_gene: NA; v_gene: TRBV6-2/TRBV6-3; j_gene: TRBJ2-7; abundance: many; CDR3aa: CASEAGSSYEQYF; CDR3nt: TGTGCCAGCGAGGCGGGAAGCTCCTACGAGCAGTACTTC
d_gene: NA; v_gene: TRBV12-3/TRBV12-4; j_gene: TRBJ1-2; abundance: NA; CDR3aa: CASSLAQGYTF; CDR3nt: TGTGCCAGCAGTTTAGCGCAGGGTTACACCTTC
d_gene: NA; v_gene: TRBV2; j_gene: TRBJ1-3; abundance: many; CDR3aa: CASKGVYGNTIYF; CDR3nt: TGTGCCAGCAAGGGGGTTTATGGAAACACCATATATTTT
d_gene: TRBD1; v_gene: TRBV6-1; j_gene: TRBJ2-7; abundance: many; CDR3aa: CASSEYLAGQGGEQYF; CDR3nt: TGTGCCAGCAGTGAATATCTTGCAGGACAGGGTGGCGAGCAGTACTTC
d_gene: TRBD1; v_gene: TRBV19; j_gene: TRBJ1-1; abundance: many; CDR3aa: CASRQGAPRTEAFF; CDR3nt: TGTGCCAGCAGACAGGGGGCGCCCAGAACTGAAGCTTTCTTT
d_gene: NA; v_gene: TRBV5-1; j_gene: TRBJ1-5; abundance: many; CDR3aa: CASSLGTPNQPQHF; CDR3nt: TGCGCCAGCAGCTTGGGGACACCCAATCAGCCCCAGCATTTT
d_gene: TRBD2; v_gene: TRBV7-9; j_gene: TRBJ2-7; abundance: NA; CDR3aa: CASSLPLGTSGASYEQYF; CDR3nt: TGTGCCAGCAGCTTACCCCTCGGGACTAGCGGGGCCTCCTACGAGCAGTACTTC